The source of this TCR beta chain is a study of blood T cell repertoires in COVID-19. The CDR3 has 15 residues. V was pared by 7 bases and J by 2 bases, with 4 bases of the junction left unmatched. CDR1 and CDR2 from the germline V gene are WSHSY and SAAADI. Clones were read by immunoSEQ multiplex PCR, and TCRdb kept only the in-frame ones, dropping some. The sample carries about 220,000 clones, 90% recorded once. Residents of about two dozen US areas, aged about 18 to 89 years, made up the participants. This sequence originates from a man in his thirties or forties who had been exposed to COVID-19. This sequence joins TRBV10-2 and TRBJ2-1; TRBD2 matches 11 bases. Sequenced material: PBMCs or T cells enriched from blood (not recorded which). DNA of the CDR3: TGCGCCAGCAACGTAGCGGGGGGGCCCTACAATGAGCAGTTCTTC. This sequence encodes CASNVAGGPYNEQFF.